This record covers a single TCR beta chain. The antigen is unknown. TCRdb keeps only in-frame clones here, not all; method: immunoSEQ multiplex PCR. The sample shows some 10,000 clones, no singletons; the ten largest hold around 13%. The sample originates from a study of T cells after posttransplantation cyclophosphamide. Germline V CDR1 and CDR2: SGHRS, YFSETQ. The CDR3 is made up of 17 amino acids. Whole-study results and caveats: Donor-recipient repertoire similarity was low at 1-2 months, rising over year one. TRB overlap between skin or GI tissue T cells and blood was limited.

Treatment was busulfan-fludarabine conditioning, a marrow graft, and cyclophosphamide on days +3 and +4. The rearrangement uses TRBV5-1 and TRBJ2-5; 9 positions match TRBD1. The DNA end favors TRBJ2-7, so the J call may be wrong. This TCR derives from a female patient between 40 and 50 years old who received an allogeneic stem cell transplant from a related donor, was CMV-positive, and had no GVHD. Some T cells may have come from the graft donor. The sample was PBMCs, taken after allogeneic stem cell transplant with posttransplant cyclophosphamide. CDR3 sequence (DNA): TGCGCCAGCAGCTTAATGCCCCCGGGACAGGGACCCTACGAGCAGTACTTC. Translating it yields CASSLMPPGQGPYEQYF.